The clone carrying this TCR beta chain was counted between two and nine times. Antigen unknown. Some clones are missing from TCRdb's copy, which holds only in-frame ones; the method was immunoSEQ multiplex PCR. Of over 65,000 clones in the sample, 91% were seen once. The source of the sample is a study of graft-versus-host responses after intestinal transplantation. In the study overall: The recipients all started with anti-thymocyte globulin induction and then took tacrolimus and steroids for around three years.

Notes on the study in general: The authors found GvH clones in recipient marrow, some appearing first in ileum or blood. Early post-transplant falls in HvG clones accompanied the peak levels of circulating GvH clones.

The CDR3 runs 15 residues. Germline V gene lookup returns CDR1 MDHEN and CDR2 SYDVKM. V was trimmed by 6 bases and J by 4 bases, leaving 18 bases between them. Sequences were derived from unstimulated CD8+ T cells sorted from spleen or lymph node cells, sampled before transplant. This receptor was identified in a human donor who was the organ donor for an intestinal transplant. The rearrangement uses TRBV28 and TRBJ1-1, with a tentative D call TRBD1 (6 bases). The CDR3 sequence is CASSPLLGAATEAFF. CDR3 sequence (DNA): TGTGCCAGCAGCCCATTATTGGGGGCCGCCACTGAAGCTTTCTTT.